One sample yielded the 10 T cell receptor beta chains listed below, sequenced in a study of cytomegalovirus exposure and HLA in healthy donors. Some clones are missing from TCRdb's copy, which holds only in-frame ones; the method was immunoSEQ multiplex PCR. The sample contains about 150,000 clones, about 86% of which appear only once. The sequenced material came from PBMCs. These receptors came from a human donor in good health.

The chain has TRBV7-3 and TRBJ1-5; D possibly corresponds to TRBD1 (5 bases). V lost 5 bases and J 7 bases, leaving 12 bases between the germline ends. From germline, CDR1 is SGHTA and CDR2 FQGTGA. The CDR3 consists of 13 residues. The CDR3 coding sequence is TGTGCCAGCAGCCCAACCCGGGGGCAGCCCCAGCATTTT. This gives the protein CASSPTRGQPQHF.

This chain joins TRBV6-5 and TRBJ2-7; weak D call: TRBD1 (6 bases). Germline CDR1 reads MNHEY; CDR2 reads SVGAGI. Trimming removed 4 bases from V and 2 bases from J, with 18 bases in between. The CDR3 is 16 amino acids. CDR3 DNA: TGTGCCAGCAGTTCCACCGGGACAAGATTGGCCTACGAGCAGTACTTC. Residues: CASSSTGTRLAYEQYF.

The chain links TRBV7-9 to TRBJ2-5; D is possibly TRBD1 (5 bases). The CDR3 consists of 13 residues. Per germline, CDR1 SEHNR and CDR2 FQNEAQ (reference sequence). Deletions cut 5 bases from V and 5 bases from J, with 12 bases between. The DNA for the CDR3 is TGTGCCAGCAGCACCCAGGGTAGGGAGACCCAGTACTTC. This encodes CASSTQGRETQYF.

The rearrangement links TRBV9 to TRBJ2-3; TRBD1 matches at 7 bases. CDR3 length: 14 residues. Germline assignment: CDR1 SGDLS and CDR2 YYNGEE. The junction had 8 bases not matched to a gene; V was cut back by 8 bases and J by 2 bases. This CDR3 reads CARKQGINTDTQYF. As DNA, the CDR3 is TGTGCCAGGAAACAGGGGATTAACACAGATACGCAGTATTTT. Drawing the rest from reference TRBV9 and TRBJ2-3, the complete variable domain is DSGVTQTPKHLITATGQRVTLRCSPRSGDLSVYWYQQSLDQGLQFLIQYYNGEERAKGNILERFSAQQFPDLHSELNLSSLELGDSALYFCARKQGINTDTQYFGPGTRLTVL.

The chain carries TRBV19 and TRBJ2-1; D not resolved. This CDR3 contains 11 residues. Deletions cut 3 bases from V and 10 bases from J, with 7 bases between. CDR1 is LNHDA, CDR2 SQIVND, per germline (reference sequence). DNA for the CDR3: TGTGCCAGTAGTATCCTGCGAGAGCAGTTCTTC. This encodes CASSILREQFF.

The chain recombines TRBV7-9 with TRBJ2-7, with a weak D call TRBD1 (5 bases). The germline V gene encodes CDR1 SEHNR and CDR2 FQNEAQ (reference sequence). The CDR3 has 16 amino acids. The V end was cut by 5 bases, the J end by 1 base, with 18 bases between. This chain's CDR3 is CASSPSQLRQSYEQYF. As DNA, the CDR3 is TGTGCCAGCAGCCCCTCGCAATTAAGACAGTCCTACGAGCAGTACTTC.

The chain combines TRBV6-1 with TRBJ2-3; D is perhaps TRBD2 (6 bases). The V end lost 2 bases, the J end lost 2 bases, and 11 bases lay between the germline ends. The germline CDR1 and CDR2 sequences are MNHNS and SASEGT. There are 15 residues in the CDR3. CDR3 residues: CASSEREAYTDTQYF. The CDR3 region has the DNA TGTGCCAGCAGTGAAAGGGAGGCCTACACAGATACGCAGTATTTT.

The chain recombines TRBV25-1 with TRBJ2-7, with 15 positions matching TRBD2. Per germline, CDR1 MGHDK and CDR2 SYGVNS. The junction had 5 bases not matched to a gene; V was cut back by 6 bases and J by 8 bases. The CDR3 contains 14 residues. CDR3 bases: TGTGCCAGCAGCTTAGGGACTAGCGGGAGGAAGCAGTACTTC. This encodes CASSLGTSGRKQYF.

The chain is built from TRBV9 and TRBJ2-1; TRBD2 matches 8 bases. J lost 10 bases, V lost 4 bases, and 10 bases had no gene match. This CDR3 spans 14 amino acids. Per germline, CDR1 SGDLS and CDR2 YYNGEE. The CDR3 DNA follows: TGTGCCAGCAGCCCCCCCCCAGCGGGGGTAGAGCAGTTCTTC. This sequence encodes CASSPPPAGVEQFF. Looking up the rest from reference TRBV9 and TRBJ2-1 gives the full variable domain: DSGVTQTPKHLITATGQRVTLRCSPRSGDLSVYWYQQSLDQGLQFLIQYYNGEERAKGNILERFSAQQFPDLHSELNLSSLELGDSALYFCASSPPPAGVEQFFGPGTRLTVL.

The V and J genes are TRBV6-1 and TRBJ1-5; no definite D call. The CDR3 runs 13 residues. The V gene's germline CDR1 is MNHNS and CDR2 SASEGT. V was pared by 6 bases and J by 5 bases, with 11 bases between. The CDR3 DNA is TGTGCCAGCAGGGGCCAGGTACATCAGCCCCAGCATTTT. It codes for CASRGQVHQPQHF.